The 5 T cell receptor beta chains listed next were all sequenced from one sample in a study of T cells in tuberculosis. Time point given: new active TB diagnosis, blood taken before or within 7 days of starting treatment. The protocol was immunoSEQ multiplex PCR, while the TCRdb copy is restricted to in-frame clones and leaves out a portion. The sample shows about 50,000 clones, about 95% of them seen only once. Here the sequenced sample was PBMCs, taken at tuberculosis diagnosis. The receptors were gathered from an adult with tuberculosis.

This clone was seen more than once but under ten times. The CDR3 sequence is CASSPPGTLYGYTF. The CDR3 coding sequence is TGCGCCAGCAGCCCCCCAGGGACACTTTATGGCTACACCTTC. The chain joins TRBV4-1 to TRBJ1-2; tentative D call: TRBD1 (6 bases). CDR1 and CDR2 from the germline V gene are MGHRA and YSYEKL. The CDR3 length is 14 residues. V lost 4 bases, J lost 5 bases, and 14 bases lay in between.

The chain joins TRBV19 to TRBJ1-1; no clear D. CDR1 LNHDA and CDR2 SQIVND come from the germline V gene (reference sequence). Trimming cost V 3 bases and J 1 base, with 15 bases left between them. This CDR3 contains 16 residues. The CDR3 reads CASSMAVRAGNTEAFF. The DNA for the CDR3 is TGTGCCAGTAGTATGGCGGTGCGGGCAGGGAACACTGAAGCTTTCTTT. Together with reference TRBV19 and TRBJ1-1, the CDR3 gives the full variable domain: DGGITQSPKYLFRKEGQNVTLSCEQNLNHDAMYWYRQDPGQGLRLIYYSQIVNDFQKGDIAEGYSVSREKKESFPLTVTSAQKNPTAFYLCASSMAVRAGNTEAFFGQGTRLTVV.

The CDR3 loop is CASSRLLGTDGYTF. The DNA for the CDR3 is TGTGCCAGCAGCCGGCTGCTCGGGACAGATGGCTACACCTTC. The chain carries TRBV27 and TRBJ1-2; 7 nucleotides line up with TRBD1. J gave up 6 bases and V 6 bases, and 10 bases lay outside the gene matches. The V gene's germline CDR1 is MNHEY and CDR2 SMNVEV (reference sequence). The length of the CDR3 is 14 residues.

This chain joins TRBV5-6 and TRBJ2-1; 11 bases align to TRBD2. Germline V CDR1 and CDR2: SGHDT, YYEEEE. The CDR3 runs 17 residues. V shed 3 bases, J shed 3 bases, and the junction held 8 bases outside the gene matches. CDR3 sequence reads: CASSWGGLADFYNEQFF. In DNA, the CDR3 is TGTGCCAGCAGCTGGGGGGGACTAGCGGATTTCTACAATGAGCAGTTCTTC.

V is TRBV2 and J is TRBJ2-1; TRBD2 matches at 10 bases. Germline values: CDR1 SNHLY, CDR2 FYNNEI. CDR3 length: 16 amino acids. V shed 6 bases and J 0 bases; nucleotides not matched to a gene: 5. CDR3 sequence reads: CASSLIAGGSYNEQFF. CDR3 bases: TGTGCCAGCAGCCTGATAGCGGGAGGCTCCTACAATGAGCAGTTCTTC.